This T cell receptor (beta chain) derives from a study of T cell changes during pregnancy in multiple sclerosis. TCRdb's table, derived via immunoSEQ multiplex PCR, lists solely in-frame clones and lacks some. The table includes tens of thousands of clones, roughly 91% detected once. V was clipped by 5 bases and J by 7 bases, with 15 bases between them. Germline V gene data show CDR1 as MNHEY and CDR2 as SVGAGI. CDR3 length: 14 residues. The clonotype originates from a female donor with multiple sclerosis, enrolled in a pregnancy study. The gene calls are TRBV6-5 and TRBJ2-1; D is undetermined. Sequencing was performed on CD8+ T cells from peripheral blood mononuclear cells, taken before pregnancy. CDR3 protein: CASSLTPFGNEQFF. DNA of the CDR3: TGTGCCAGCAGTCTGACACCTTTTGGGAATGAGCAGTTCTTC.